This T cell receptor (beta chain) originates from a study of blood T cell repertoires in COVID-19. This clone was seen only a few times. Here immunoSEQ multiplex PCR was the method, and the copy in TCRdb shows in-frame clones only, minus some. This sample yields some 110,000 clones, of which around 86% are seen a single time; roughly 7.9% belongs to the top ten. Trimming took 6 bases from V and 4 from J, leaving 12 bases between them. Germline loops: CDR1 MDHEN, CDR2 SYDVKM. There are 13 residues in the CDR3. Specimen: peripheral blood. The clonotype originates from a man aged 65-85 years with acute or convalescent COVID-19. The genes are TRBV28 and TRBJ1-1, with TRBD1 as a possible D gene (6 bases). The CDR3 DNA reads as TGTGCCAGCAGGGAAACCAGGGGCACTGAAGCTTTCTTT. Its protein product is CASRETRGTEAFF.